This T cell receptor (beta chain) was captured by sequencing in a study of vaccination effects on CD4 cells after COVID-19. For the study at large: Samples gathered post-vaccine arrived a median of 72 days past the second dose. Study observations and caveats: Clonal contraction was marked in infection- and vaccine-induced clones late after vaccination. Within healthy vaccinees, only 1 of 255 vaccine-induced clones displayed cross-reactivity with common cold coronaviruses.

Here immunoSEQ multiplex PCR was the method, and the copy in TCRdb shows in-frame clones only, minus some. Of about 45,000 clones listed, just over 70% were seen once; the top ten hold 6.5% to 9%. Germline loops: CDR1 SGHRS, CDR2 YFSETQ. This CDR3 is built from 14 residues. Trimming removed 3 bases from V and 2 bases from J, with 10 bases in between. This clone was observed once. The target antigen is unknown. When less than 13 days of culture had elapsed, CD4+ T cells were isolated. Two-dose vaccination with either BNT162b2 or mRNA-1273 was given to the participants. The source of this sequence is a human donor who received a COVID-19 vaccine. The chain joins TRBV5-1 to TRBJ2-3, with D unclear. The sample in question was CD4+ T cells from PBMCs cultured without peptide, obtained after COVID-19 vaccination. The CDR3 spells CASSSNDLTDTQYF. The CDR3 nucleotides are TGCGCCAGCAGCTCCAACGACCTCACAGATACGCAGTATTTT.